These 18 T cell receptor beta chains were sequenced from one sample in a study of vaccination and CD4 T cells after COVID-19. No cognate antigen is known for these TCRs. Sequencing of DNA taken from cultured CD4+ T cells relied on the Oncomine TCR Beta short-read assay. One entry per CDR3 protein, called by TCRdb with MiXCR from the PCR reads. The repertoire holds thousands of distinct CDR3 sequences, with roughly three fifths as singletons. The treatment here: roughly 10-day PBMC culture with coronavirus spike peptide pools or control peptides (ViraFEST assay). Sequenced input: CD4+ T cells from blood, cultured in vitro. The receptors were gathered from a human donor who had recovered from COVID-19.

In its sample, this clonotype was seen a few times. The chain recombines TRBV15 with TRBJ1-5; no clear D gene. Trimming shortened V by 0 bases and J by 1 base, and 7 bases separated the two germline ends. The CDR3 has 15 amino acids. Germline V gives CDR1 LNHNV, CDR2 YYDKDF (reference sequence). CDR3 residues: CATSRDQRSNQPQHF. The CDR3 DNA follows: TGTGCCACCAGCAGAGATCAAAGGAGCAATCAGCCCCAGCATTTT.

The CDR3 region is CASSGREGSPLHF. In DNA, the CDR3 is TGTGCCAGCAGTGGGCGGGAGGGATCACCCCTCCACTTT. This sequence joins TRBV6-1 and TRBJ1-6; D is unresolved. Deletions cut 4 bases from V and 10 bases from J, with 11 bases between. The CDR3 consists of 13 residues. Per the germline V gene, CDR1 is MNHNS and CDR2 is SASEGT.

The CDR3 here is CASSFFGRGHYGYTF. CDR3 bases: TGTGCCAGCAGTTTTTTCGGGCGCGGTCACTATGGCTACACCTTC. This chain links TRBV28 with TRBJ1-2; unclear D gene. The CDR3 covers 15 residues. Germline V CDR1 and CDR2: MDHEN, SYDVKM. Deletions cut 3 bases from V and 3 bases from J, with 14 bases between.

This chain uses TRBV27 with TRBJ1-4; TRBD1 aligns across 7 bases. CDR1 MNHEY and CDR2 SMNVEV come from the germline V gene (reference sequence). The ends lost 5 bases at V and 6 bases at J; junction bases unmatched: 3. CDR3 length equals 13 residues. The CDR3 here is CASSHTGDEKLFF. The CDR3 DNA follows: TGTGCCAGCAGTCACACAGGGGATGAAAAACTGTTTTTT. The full variable domain, completed using reference TRBV27 and TRBJ1-4, is EAQVTQNPRYLITVTGKKLTVTCSQNMNHEYMSWYRQDPGLGLRQIYYSMNVEVTDKGDVPEGYKVSRKEKRNFPLILESPSPNQTSLYFCASSHTGDEKLFFGSGTQLSVL.

About this clonotype: A junction boundary mismatches the germline segment, possibly from a read error. The genes are TRBV7-9 and TRBJ1-1; tentative D call: TRBD1 (5 bases). Looked up from germline, CDR1 is SEHNR and CDR2 is FQNEAQ (reference sequence). The length of the CDR3 is 14 residues. DNA of the CDR3: TGCGCCAGCAGCTTGGCCACGGGGACCACTGAAGCTTTCTTT. It encodes CASSLATGTTEAFF.

The J gene is TRBJ2-7, the V gene TRBV7-2; 7 bases agree with TRBD2. The J segment lost 7 bases and the V segment lost 0 bases, leaving 0 bases of the junction unmatched. The length of the CDR3 is 12 residues. Germline values: CDR1 SGHTA, CDR2 FQGNSA. The CDR3 region is CASSLARGEQYF. As DNA, the CDR3 is TGTGCCAGCAGCTTAGCGCGGGGGGAGCAGTACTTC.

The chain links TRBV11-3 to TRBJ2-7; D remains ambiguous. This CDR3 region has 14 residues. CDR1 is SGHNT and CDR2 is YENEEA in the germline V gene. V was pared by 1 base and J by 2 bases, with 9 bases between. The CDR3 loop is CASSLATTTYEQYF. As DNA, the CDR3 is TGTGCCAGCAGCTTAGCTACTACCACCTACGAGCAGTACTTC.

This clonotype is a singleton in its sample. The CDR3 DNA reads as TGTGCCAGCAGTCCCAGCCCCGACAGATTCCAAGAGACCCAGTACTTC. It is translated as CASSPSPDRFQETQYF. J is TRBJ2-5 and V is TRBV27; D might be TRBD1 (5 bases). Germline loops: CDR1 MNHEY, CDR2 SMNVEV (reference sequence). Trimming removed 5 bases at V and 1 base at J, with 17 bases between. The CDR3 contains 16 residues.

This chain connects TRBV7-8 to TRBJ1-6, with a tentative D call TRBD1 (5 bases). This CDR3 comprises 13 residues. The V end lost 1 base, the J end lost 13 bases, and 11 bases lay between the germline ends. CDR1 SGHVS and CDR2 FQNEAQ come from the germline V gene. The CDR3: CASSLDAGRPLHF. In DNA, the CDR3 is TGTGCCAGCAGCTTAGATGCGGGGCGGCCCCTCCACTTT.

The chain recombines TRBV6-1 with TRBJ2-3; a possible D gene is TRBD1 (6 bases). CDR1 is MNHNS, CDR2 SASEGT, per germline. The CDR3 is made up of 16 amino acids. V lost 9 bases and J lost 0, with 19 bases in between. The CDR3 reads CASRPFTGISTDTQYF. CDR3 nucleotide sequence: TGTGCCAGTCGGCCCTTTACAGGGATTAGCACAGATACGCAGTATTTT.

V is TRBV5-8 and J is TRBJ1-2; D ambiguous. The V gene lost 5 bases and the J gene lost 11 bases, with 16 bases spanning the gap. This CDR3 is built from 12 residues. Germline CDR1 is SGHTS and CDR2 is YDEGEE. CDR3 sequence: CASRSDGSAYTF. The CDR3 DNA reads as TGTGCCAGCAGATCGGACGGATCCGCTTACACCTTC.

The rearrangement uses TRBV20-1 and TRBJ2-5, with D possibly matching TRBD2 (5 bases). The CDR3 totals 13 residues. Germline V CDR1 and CDR2: DFQATT, SNEGSKA (reference sequence). Trimming removed 1 base at V and 0 bases at J, with 6 bases between. The CDR3: CSARGGYQETQYF. CDR3 nucleotides: TGCAGTGCTAGAGGAGGGTACCAAGAGACCCAGTACTTC.

V is TRBV19 and J is TRBJ2-3; 12 bases line up with TRBD1. This CDR3 contains 14 residues. Trimming removed 5 bases from V and 7 bases from J; junction bases left unmatched: 4. The V gene's germline CDR1 is LNHDA and CDR2 SQIVND (reference sequence). DNA of the CDR3: TGTGCCAGTAGTGGGACAGGGGGCGCGAATACGCAGTATTTT. Amino acid sequence: CASSGTGGANTQYF.

The gene calls are TRBV6-2 or TRBV6-3 and TRBJ2-1; D remains unclear. The length of the CDR3 is 12 residues. Germline V gene lookup returns CDR1 MNHEY and CDR2 SVGEGT. Trimming removed 8 bases at V and 9 bases at J, with 14 bases between. Here the CDR3 DNA reads TGTGCCAGCGGGCGCGTGATCGGTGAGCAGTTCTTC. This translates into CASGRVIGEQFF.

The count of this clonotype is one. V gene TRBV10-2 combines with J gene TRBJ2-1, with TRBD2 identical over 10 bases. The CDR3 contains 15 residues. Germline V CDR1 and CDR2: WSHSY, SAAADI. Germline trimming cut 7 bases from V and 5 bases from J; bases unmatched to any gene: 8. CDR3 nucleotide sequence: TGCGCCAGCAAGGGCCCTAGCGGGGGAAACAATGAGCAGTTCTTC. This gives the protein CASKGPSGGNNEQFF.

This CDR3 is CASSGGSQQGGFNQPQHF. The CDR3 DNA follows: TGTGCCAGCAGCGGAGGGAGTCAACAGGGTGGCTTCAATCAGCCCCAGCATTTT. The chain couples TRBV7-9 to TRBJ1-5; perhaps TRBD1 as D (6 bases). With 5 bases removed from V and 3 bases from J, the gap between germline ends came to 23 bases. The CDR3 contains 18 residues. Germline CDR1 reads SEHNR; CDR2 reads FQNEAQ (reference sequence).

The genes are TRBV24-1 and TRBJ2-1; 7 bases fit TRBD2. Per the germline V gene, CDR1 is KGHDR and CDR2 is SFDVKD. Unmatched junction bases numbered 13, after V lost 0 bases and J lost 6 bases. The CDR3 sequence is 18 residues long. CDR3 DNA: TGTGCCACCAGTGATTTGGATTCAGCGGGAAGTGGGGGCAATGAGCAGTTCTTC. Encoded protein: CATSDLDSAGSGGNEQFF.

This clonotype came up a few times. CDR3 loop: CASSYLAGGPDTGELFF. CDR3 bases: TGTGCCAGCAGTTATCTAGCGGGGGGCCCCGACACCGGGGAGCTGTTTTTT. This rearrangement joins TRBV6-2 or TRBV6-3 to TRBJ2-2, with TRBD2 matching over 11 bases. The CDR3 runs 17 residues. V gave up 3 bases and J gave up 3 bases; unmatched junction bases: 6. The germline V gene has CDR1 MNHEY and CDR2 SVGEGT.